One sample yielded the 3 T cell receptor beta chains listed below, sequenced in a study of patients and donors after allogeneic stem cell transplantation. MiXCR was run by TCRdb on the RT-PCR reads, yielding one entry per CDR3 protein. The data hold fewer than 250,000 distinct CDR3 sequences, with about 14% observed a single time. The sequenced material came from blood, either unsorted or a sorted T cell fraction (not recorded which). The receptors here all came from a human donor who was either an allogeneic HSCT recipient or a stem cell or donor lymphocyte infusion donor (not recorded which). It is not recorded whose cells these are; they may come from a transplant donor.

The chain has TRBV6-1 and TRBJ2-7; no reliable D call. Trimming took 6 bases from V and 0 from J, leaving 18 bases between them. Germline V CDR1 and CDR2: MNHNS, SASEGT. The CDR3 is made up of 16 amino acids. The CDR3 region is CASSPSLAAYSYEQYF. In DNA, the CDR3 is TGTGCCAGCAGCCCCTCCTTGGCGGCCTACTCCTACGAGCAGTACTTC.

For the CDR3, the DNA is TGTGCCAGCAGCCGATCATTTGGGGGATTCGAACCTGAAGCTTTCTTT. Residues: CASSRSFGGFEPEAFF. The rearrangement joins TRBV11-2 to TRBJ1-1, with D perhaps TRBD1 (5 bases). Per germline, CDR1 SGHAT and CDR2 FQNNGV. V shed 5 bases and J shed 6 bases, with 22 bases lying between them. The CDR3 runs to 16 residues.

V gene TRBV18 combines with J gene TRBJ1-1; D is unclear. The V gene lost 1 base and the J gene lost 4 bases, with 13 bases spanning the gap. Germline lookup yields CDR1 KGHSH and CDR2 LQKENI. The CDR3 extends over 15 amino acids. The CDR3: CASSPRAWLGTEAFF. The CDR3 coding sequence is TGTGCCAGCTCACCACGAGCCTGGCTGGGCACTGAAGCTTTCTTT. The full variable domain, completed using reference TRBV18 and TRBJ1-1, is NAGVMQNPRHLVRRRGQEARLRCSPMKGHSHVYWYRQLPEEGLKFMVYLQKENIIDESGMPKERFSAEFPKEGPSILRIQQVVRGDSAAYFCASSPRAWLGTEAFFGQGTRLTVV.